This T cell receptor (beta chain) was recovered during a study of cytomegalovirus exposure and HLA in healthy donors (dated by TCRdb to about 2017). Regarding the research as a whole: An earlier analysis of about 530 of the donors reported 276 Gb of sequence data and approximately 120 million unique TCR beta sequences obtained from around 180 million T cells. The T cell repertoires of some 670 subjects were profiled by immunosequencing and related to cytomegalovirus serostatus. In the later analysis, no new phenotypic data were used to find candidate immune exposures; instead, reliance was placed on TCR beta sequences and their occurrence across donors. Roughly 5 DR-DQ haplotypes were handled as single units for association and clustering because linkage in the cohort was strong. All discovery cohort repertoires had been generated using a single sequencing platform. HLA typing included class I and class II loci at four-digit resolution. In a later analysis, previously published TCR beta repertoires from about 670 donors were re-analyzed and high-resolution HLA genotyping was added so that TCR occurrence patterns could be studied. Donor age, sex, ethnicity and CMV serostatus were compiled together with the repertoire data. Among the roughly 400 genotyped donors, approximately 77% belonged to the genetic ancestry cluster associated with self-reported Caucasian donors. The study combined high-throughput TCR immunosequencing, statistical association of individual TCRs with disease status, and machine learning to predict cytomegalovirus infection status. In an earlier analysis of 550 to 700 of the donors, high-throughput TCR beta sequencing was used to judge whether each TCR beta V gene segment behaved as functional or pseudogenic. Genome-wide SNP genotypes for about 55% of the 666 donors were used in a later genetic analysis, which treated that subset as a discovery cohort. Among around 400 genotyped donors of the cohort, an average of about 240,000 unique TCR beta nucleotide sequences was sequenced per donor, of which approximately 18% were non-productive. Along with the approximately 670-subject first cohort, a separate validation cohort of over a hundred different subjects was used. Typing coverage varied by locus: about 629-630 donors for A, B, C, DRB1 and DQB1; approximately 500 for DQA1; more than 600 for DPA1; about 450 for DPB1. About 310 gigabases of sequencing data and 78 million or so unique TCR sequences were included in an early release covering 550 to 650 HLA-typed donors. The aim of the study was to test whether cataloging public T cell receptors could identify signatures of past pathogen exposure. General findings and caveats noted by the study authors: The study listed approximately 160 TCR beta chains as associated with cytomegalovirus. In both the original and validation cohorts, the classifier was reported to diagnose cytomegalovirus status with high specificity and sensitivity. A later analysis associated 17,000 or so TCR beta sequences with specific HLA alleles at a false discovery rate of 0.05. According to a later analysis, parvovirus B19, influenza, CMV and Epstein-Barr virus appeared linked to several top co-occurrence clusters. Most CMV-associated TCR beta chains appeared to be HLA-restricted in a later analysis, and the HLA associations seemed to be driven largely by CMV exposure. Most TCR sequences were seen in very few donors, while some public TCRs were found in many individuals. An association between a missense DCLRE1C variant and V-gene and J-gene trimming of TCR beta chains was found in a later genetic analysis and replicated in an independent cohort. In a later analysis, TCR association rates were found to vary across HLA loci, with the most associated TCRs seen for DRB1 alleles and the fewest for HLA-C alleles. A further reported finding was that TCR beta sequences accurately predicted the HLA-A and HLA-B alleles for most subjects in the first cohort. Because counts were too low, about 18 rarely observed V segments, including chromosome 9 orphons, were left out of the earlier analysis of 500 to 750 of the donors. According to a later genetic analysis, donors in an Asian-associated ancestry cluster had fewer N-insertions in productive TCRs than the roughly 700-donor mean. Only TCR beta chains were sequenced in this cohort, and the absence of alpha or paired-chain data limited detectable features. Because HLA typing was unavailable for some donors at each locus, only the typed subset was used in association tests. Roughly uniform sequencing depth across donors was assumed in presence/absence analyses, although this assumption may not hold. For the cohort, immune exposure information was limited to CMV serostatus. A cluster of highly shared sequence variants was judged likely to be a technical artifact of the sequencing pipeline. A later analysis found that HLA-associated TCR beta chains were more clonally expanded and had lower generation probabilities than equally common non-associated chains. According to the authors, the approach could potentially be generalized to other disease states and immunological phenotypes. A few of the identified cytomegalovirus-associated TCR beta chains were confirmed in vitro to be specific for cytomegalovirus antigens. Broadly in line with IMGT annotations, most TCR beta V segments showed up in productive rearrangements about 87% or about 30% of the time in an earlier analysis of several hundred of the donors. Some IMGT-functional V segments, including TRBV6-2 and TRBV6-3, could not be distinguished by the 87-base-pair reads and were therefore excluded. Strong co-occurrence of HLA alleles, especially DR and DQ, made assigning TCR associations to individual alleles difficult. Correlated functional status among segregating V segments might be attributable to linkage disequilibrium, but an unknown experimental factor could not be ruled out.

Turning to this clone: What antigen it recognizes has not been identified. No base qualities exist here, and no much larger clone lies one base off it.

V lost 0 bases and J lost 5 bases, and the count of bases not matched to a germline gene is 4. CDR1 and CDR2, looked up from the germline V gene, are MGHRA and YSYEKL. Reading from cysteine to phenylalanine, the CDR3 counts 15 amino acids. The only DNA kept is the CDR3, 45 bases in frame from the first base. The cohort comprised 550 to 700 healthy bone marrow donors. At the time of sampling, all cohort members were nominally healthy, though unrecorded immune exposures were likely present. The donor was CMV seropositive and was included in the group of approximately 310 seropositive cohort members. Every donor gave a peripheral blood sample, and the peripheral blood mononuclear cells from that sample were used for TCR beta sequencing. The Qiagen DNeasy Blood Extraction Kit was used to extract genomic DNA from the blood cell samples. Library generation was performed with the immunoSEQ multiplex PCR assay. For the multiplex PCR, a mixture combining 60 forward primers for TCR Vbeta segments and 13 reverse primers for TCR Jbeta segments was used. Amplification of the CDR3 region of rearranged TCR beta genes was performed with a multiplex PCR assay on genomic DNA. The amplified TCR beta libraries were sequenced on the Illumina HiSeq System as 87-base-pair reads. As for how the authors treated the data: Across the 600 to 700 repertoires, a later analysis counted roughly 84 million unique TCR beta chains, roughly 11 million of which were shared by at least two donors. A nearest-neighbor algorithm error-corrected the raw reads and collapsed the reads into unique sequences, merging closely related sequences to remove PCR and sequencing errors. CDR3 sequences were aligned to IMGT reference sequences to assign V, D and J gene segments. For a sequence to be retained, at least a six-nucleotide match to both a V gene segment and a J gene segment was required. A rearrangement counted as productive if the CDR3 had no stop codons and remained in frame with V and J, and every other rearrangement counted as non-productive. Following IMGT convention, CDR3 was defined as the stretch from the second conserved V-encoded cysteine to the conserved J-encoded phenylalanine. In an earlier analysis of more than 550 of the donors, sequences lacking an unambiguous match to a single V gene segment were excluded. In an earlier analysis of around 600 of the donors, V segments were called functional above 56.7% productive rearrangements and were called segregating when the between-donor standard deviation exceeded 5%. A statistical classification framework was developed to diagnose cytomegalovirus status using the catalog of TCR beta chain sequences. A later analysis assigned V and J genes by comparing TCR nucleotide sequences with IMGT/GENE-DB human TR gene sequences. In a later analysis, CDR3 sequences and most-parsimonious VDJ recombination scenarios were assigned using the TCRdist pipeline. In a later analysis, each TCR beta chain was defined by its CDR3 amino acid sequence together with its V-gene family, and reads lacking a unique V-gene family were excluded. In a later analysis, nearly 600 highly shared, low-generation-probability nucleotide sequences were removed to address suspected cross-contamination and a sequencing artifact. A later analysis calculated a clonal expansion index for each public chain from normalized within-repertoire ranks of inferred template counts. Generation probabilities in a later analysis came from a VDJ recombination model fitted to out-of-frame rearrangements, and those results were checked against IGoR. In a later analysis, TCR-TCR, TCR-HLA and TCR-CMV co-occurrence was scored with hypergeometric tests, and a repertoire-size bias correction was applied to TCR pairs. A later analysis estimated false discovery rates by permuting HLA or CMV assignments 20 times. In a later analysis, co-occurring TCRs were grouped using DBSCAN, with TCRdist sequence similarity added in when clustering inside HLA-allele-positive subsets. Repertoires with fewer than 30,000 or more than 120,000 public chains, plus five repertoires with anomalous nucleotide sharing, were excluded from co-occurrence clustering. Imported from immuneACCESS, the table was reduced by TCRdb to in-frame sequences with V and J called. These copies leave out some clones; in studies compared against another copy, an unresolved V gene accounts for under half, and the cause of the remainder is not known. The V and J calls and clone size are taken from that table; D and trimming were inferred from the DNA. The sample table holds under 170,000 clones, of which 70% to 80% were seen once. Together, the top ten hold about 6.7% of the sample.

Material: PBMCs. This TCR came from a man aged 50-60 years in good health and CMV-seropositive. Recombination connected TRBV4-1 to TRBJ1-2, with TRBD1 matching 9 junction bases. The CDR3 corresponds to CASSQDGTGPYGYTF. In nucleotide form, the sequence is TGCGCCAGCAGCCAAGATGGGACAGGGCCTTATGGCTACACCTTC.